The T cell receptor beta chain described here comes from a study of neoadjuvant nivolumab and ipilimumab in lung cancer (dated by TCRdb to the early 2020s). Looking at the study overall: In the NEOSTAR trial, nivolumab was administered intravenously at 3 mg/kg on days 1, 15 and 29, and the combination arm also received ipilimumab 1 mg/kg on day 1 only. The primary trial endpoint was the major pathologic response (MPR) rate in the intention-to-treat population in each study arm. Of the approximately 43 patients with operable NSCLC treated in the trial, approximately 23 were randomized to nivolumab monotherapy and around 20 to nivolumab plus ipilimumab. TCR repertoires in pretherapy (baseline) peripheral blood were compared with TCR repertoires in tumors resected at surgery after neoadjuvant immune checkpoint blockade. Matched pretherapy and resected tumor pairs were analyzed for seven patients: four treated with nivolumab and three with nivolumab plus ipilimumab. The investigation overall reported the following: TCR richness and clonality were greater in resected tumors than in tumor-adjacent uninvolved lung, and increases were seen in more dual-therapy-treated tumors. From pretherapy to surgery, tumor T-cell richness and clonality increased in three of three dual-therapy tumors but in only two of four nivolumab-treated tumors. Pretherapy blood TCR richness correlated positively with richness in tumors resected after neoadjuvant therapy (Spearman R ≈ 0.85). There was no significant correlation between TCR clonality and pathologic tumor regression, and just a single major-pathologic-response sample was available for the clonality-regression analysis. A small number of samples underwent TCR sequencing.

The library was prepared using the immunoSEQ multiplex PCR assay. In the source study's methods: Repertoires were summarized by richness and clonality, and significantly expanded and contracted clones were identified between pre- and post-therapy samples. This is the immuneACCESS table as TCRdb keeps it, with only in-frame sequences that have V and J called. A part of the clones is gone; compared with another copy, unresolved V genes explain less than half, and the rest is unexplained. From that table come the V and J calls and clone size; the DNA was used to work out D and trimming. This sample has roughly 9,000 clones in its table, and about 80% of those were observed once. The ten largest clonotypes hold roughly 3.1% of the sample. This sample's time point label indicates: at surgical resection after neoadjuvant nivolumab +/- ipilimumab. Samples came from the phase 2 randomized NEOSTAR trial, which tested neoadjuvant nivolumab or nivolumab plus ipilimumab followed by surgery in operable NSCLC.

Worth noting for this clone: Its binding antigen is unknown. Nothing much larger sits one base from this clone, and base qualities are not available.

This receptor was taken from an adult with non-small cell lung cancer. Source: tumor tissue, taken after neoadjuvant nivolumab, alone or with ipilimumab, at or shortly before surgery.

The DNA is TGTGTCAGAAGCCGGGACAGGGGCCCTTCCTACGAGCAGTACTTC. Translated, it gives CVRSRDRGPSYEQYF. Recombination joined TRBV7-5 with TRBJ2-7; TRBD1 reflects the table's D call only, with no check against the DNA. TRBV7-5 is deemed a pseudogene. CDR3 length: 15 amino acids, cysteine to phenylalanine. The CDR3 DNA has 45 bases and is translated from base 1.